A single sample gave rise to the 2 T cell receptor beta chains below, sequenced in a study of blood T cell repertoires in COVID-19. Measured with immunoSEQ multiplex PCR; TCRdb has only the in-frame clones, and not every one. The table lists about 150,000 clones, about 85% of them singletons. Sequences were obtained from peripheral blood. Source of these receptors: a woman aged 55-70 years with COVID-19, enrolled during active disease.

The chain employs TRBV6-2 or TRBV6-3 and TRBJ2-7, with 11 nucleotides matching TRBD1. The CDR3 sequence is 15 residues long. Germline trimming cut 2 bases from V and 6 bases from J; bases unmatched to any gene: 6. In germline, CDR1 is MNHEY, CDR2 SVGEGT. Here the CDR3 reads CASSYTDRGLGEQYF. CDR3 nucleotide sequence: TGTGCCAGCAGTTACACGGACAGGGGGCTTGGCGAGCAGTACTTC.

This clone occurred a few times. This chain joins TRBV30 and TRBJ1-5; weak D call: TRBD1 (6 bases). Germline values: CDR1 GTSNPN, CDR2 SVGIG (reference sequence). The CDR3 is 15 amino acids. The V end was cut by 3 bases, the J end by 2 bases, with 14 bases between. The CDR3 here is CAWSLRGQGNQPQHF. CDR3 coding DNA: TGTGCCTGGAGCCTCAGGGGCCAGGGCAATCAGCCCCAGCATTTT.